This T cell receptor beta chain was observed in a study of blood T cell repertoires in COVID-19 (dated by TCRdb to the early 2020s). Background on the whole study: Samples from collaborators originated in the United States, Italy and Spain and spanned both the acute and convalescent phases of COVID-19. Where available, HLA class I and class II types were obtained from metadata supplied by the sample provider rather than from assay-based typing. The dataset comprised deeply sampled blood TCRbeta repertoires from subjects exposed to, actively infected with, or recovered from COVID-19. The material from the prospective study consisted of cDNA or gDNA derived from T cells, B-cell-depleted T cells, or PBMCs. A de-identified subject ID, COVID-19 status, age in years and sex were almost always included in the sample metadata. The repertoires were released in a freely available public database meant as a resource for research on the immune response to SARS-CoV-2. The samples were drawn from the first 160 participants of the ongoing ImmuneRACE study and from over 950 subjects provided by 6 global collaborators.

In Seattle, one collaborating source enrolled patients while the infection was active and tracked those patients longitudinally over the course of disease. Whole blood was collected in K2EDTA tubes by collaborating institutions according to the institutions' own protocols. For TCRbeta analysis, collaborator samples were shipped as frozen whole blood, as isolated PBMCs, or as DNA extracted from either sample type. TCRbeta CDR3 regions were amplified from genomic DNA using the immunoSEQ Assay, a bias-controlled multiplex PCR. In the original analysis: Nucleated cell counts per sample were estimated from amplification of reference gene primers within the assay. To quantify the absolute abundance of each unique TCRbeta CDR3 rearrangement, sequence reads were collapsed and filtered. For each sample, productive Simpson clonality was calculated as the square root of Simpson's diversity index over productive rearrangements. Not all clones reach the TCRdb copy of this immuneACCESS table, which keeps in-frame sequences only. Checked studies attribute under half of the gap to unresolved V genes and leave the rest unexplained. That table is the source of V, J and clone size, and D and trimming were worked out from the DNA. The sample records about 370,000 clones, 87% of which are singletons. The ten largest clonotypes hold more than 9% of the sample.

Study-wide conclusions, independent of this receptor: The quantity of clinical and demographic metadata differed by source and by participant and was supplied without curation.

Clipping removes 4 bases from V and 0 bases from J, with 9 as the unmatched junction base count. Looking up the germline V gene yields CDR1 MGHRA and CDR2 YSYEKL. The CDR3 sequence holds 17 residues, the cysteine and phenylalanine included. The read is trimmed to its CDR3 DNA, 51 bases read in frame from base 1. Comment on this clone: Its antigen remains undetermined. No base-level quality is on record; no much larger clone is a single base apart.

Recombination joined TRBV4-1 with TRBJ1-3, with 7 middle bases fitting TRBD1. Sequencing was done on a sample of peripheral blood. This sequence was found in a woman in her twenties or thirties with COVID-19, enrolled during active disease. CDR3 reads: CASSRFLTGNSGNTIYF. The bases are TGCGCCAGCAGCCGATTTTTGACAGGGAACTCTGGAAACACCATATATTTT.